A selection of T cell receptor beta chains follows, all from one sample in a study of blood T cell repertoires in COVID-19. Libraries were prepared by immunoSEQ multiplex PCR; TCRdb keeps only in-frame clonotypes and omits some of them. The sample has some 270,000 clones, around nine tenths seen once. Sample: peripheral blood. Receptor source: a middle-aged man with active or convalescent COVID-19. Each CDR3 is given with its conserved first and last residue. The D gene is left open where the match is weak. Expanded clones get a size class; other rows say once, few or many, or leave the size out.

abundance: .; d_gene: .; j_gene: TRBJ2-1; v_gene: TRBV6-2/TRBV6-3; CDR3nt: TGTGCCAGCAGTTGGTCTAGCGCAAGCTCCTACAATGAGCAGTTCTTC; CDR3aa: CASSWSSASSYNEQFF
abundance: once; d_gene: .; j_gene: TRBJ2-1; v_gene: TRBV5-4; CDR3nt: TGTGCCAGCAGCTTGGATGGCGGTAATGAGCAGTTCTTC; CDR3aa: CASSLDGGNEQFF
abundance: .; d_gene: .; j_gene: TRBJ1-5; v_gene: TRBV5-1; CDR3nt: TGCGCCAGCAGCTCCGAGCAGCCCCAGCATTTT; CDR3aa: CASSSEQPQHF
abundance: .; d_gene: .; j_gene: TRBJ1-5; v_gene: TRBV19; CDR3nt: TGTGCCTCTCGCGGGGCGGATCAGCCCCAGCATTTT; CDR3aa: CASRGADQPQHF
abundance: .; d_gene: .; j_gene: TRBJ2-2; v_gene: TRBV10-3; CDR3nt: TGTGCCATCAGGTCATCCGGGGAAGCCGGGGAGCTGTTTTTT; CDR3aa: CAIRSSGEAGELFF
abundance: .; d_gene: TRBD2; j_gene: TRBJ2-3; v_gene: TRBV24-1; CDR3nt: TGTGCCACCAGTGATTTAGGGCTAGCGGGAGATCGGGGAGATACGCAGTATTTT; CDR3aa: CATSDLGLAGDRGDTQYF
abundance: few; d_gene: .; j_gene: TRBJ1-6; v_gene: TRBV2; CDR3nt: TGTGCCACCACCCGGGGTATTTCACCCCTCCACTTT; CDR3aa: CATTRGISPLHF
abundance: .; d_gene: .; j_gene: TRBJ2-7; v_gene: TRBV14; CDR3nt: TGTGCCAGCAGCCAAGATTGGACAGACGCCTACGAGCAGTACTTC; CDR3aa: CASSQDWTDAYEQYF
abundance: .; d_gene: .; j_gene: TRBJ1-2; v_gene: TRBV12-5; CDR3nt: TGTGCTAGTGGTGGACTGAGCTATGGCTACACCTTC; CDR3aa: CASGGLSYGYTF
abundance: few; d_gene: TRBD2; j_gene: TRBJ2-2; v_gene: TRBV9; CDR3nt: TGTGCCAGCAGCGGTAGCGGGACGGGCGGGGAGCTGTTTTTT; CDR3aa: CASSGSGTGGELFF
abundance: once; d_gene: TRBD1; j_gene: TRBJ1-1; v_gene: TRBV4-1; CDR3nt: TGCGCCAGCAGCCAAGATCAGGGGGGACCGAACCGAGCTTTCTTT; CDR3aa: CASSQDQGGPNRAFF
abundance: .; d_gene: .; j_gene: TRBJ1-6; v_gene: TRBV9; CDR3nt: TGTGCCAGCAGCGTAGGAATATCAGGGTCACCCCTCCACTTT; CDR3aa: CASSVGISGSPLHF
abundance: .; d_gene: TRBD2; j_gene: TRBJ2-1; v_gene: TRBV11-2; CDR3nt: TGTGCCAGCAGCGCCCCAGACCGCGGGGGGACCTCCTACAATGAGCAGTTCTTC; CDR3aa: CASSAPDRGGTSYNEQFF
abundance: .; d_gene: .; j_gene: TRBJ1-1; v_gene: TRBV4-1; CDR3nt: TGCGCCAGCAGCCAGCCCACAGGAAAGTTGGTTGCTTTCTTT; CDR3aa: CASSQPTGKLVAFF
abundance: .; d_gene: .; j_gene: TRBJ1-6; v_gene: TRBV7-2; CDR3nt: TGTGCCAGCAGCACAAGCCCCGGGTCTGGAACACCCCTCCACTTT; CDR3aa: CASSTSPGSGTPLHF
abundance: .; d_gene: .; j_gene: TRBJ2-7; v_gene: TRBV24-1; CDR3nt: TGTGCCACCAGCTCCACAGGAACCTCCTACGAGCAGTACTTC; CDR3aa: CATSSTGTSYEQYF
abundance: .; d_gene: .; j_gene: TRBJ2-3; v_gene: TRBV7-2; CDR3nt: TGTGCCAGCAGCCGCTCGGTTCAGACTAGCACAGATACGCAGTATTTT; CDR3aa: CASSRSVQTSTDTQYF
abundance: few; d_gene: TRBD2; j_gene: TRBJ2-3; v_gene: TRBV3-1/TRBV3-2; CDR3nt: TGTGCCAGCAGCCCGCCGGGACTAGCGCTCACAGATACGCAGTATTTT; CDR3aa: CASSPPGLALTDTQYF
abundance: .; d_gene: TRBD1; j_gene: TRBJ2-2; v_gene: TRBV25-1; CDR3nt: TGTGCCGCGGGACAGGGGACCGGGGAGCTGTTTTTT; CDR3aa: CAAGQGTGELFF
abundance: .; d_gene: .; j_gene: TRBJ1-5; v_gene: TRBV7-9; CDR3nt: TGTGCCAGCAGCTTTGAGGATCAGCCCCAGCATTTT; CDR3aa: CASSFEDQPQHF
abundance: .; d_gene: .; j_gene: TRBJ2-7; v_gene: TRBV6-5; CDR3nt: TGTGCCAGCAGTTTTCGGGGGAGCGAGCAGTACTTC; CDR3aa: CASSFRGSEQYF
abundance: .; d_gene: .; j_gene: TRBJ2-7; v_gene: TRBV18; CDR3nt: TGTGCCAGCTCATCCGGACTTTCGAGCTCCTACGAGCAGTACTTC; CDR3aa: CASSSGLSSSYEQYF
abundance: .; d_gene: .; j_gene: TRBJ2-7; v_gene: TRBV6-5; CDR3nt: TGTGCCAGCAGGCGTACAGATTCCTACGAGCAGTACTTC; CDR3aa: CASRRTDSYEQYF
abundance: .; d_gene: TRBD1; j_gene: TRBJ1-5; v_gene: TRBV11-2; CDR3nt: TGTGCCAGCAGCAGCACCCGGGACAGGGGCCAAAAGGGCAATCAGCCCCAGCATTTT; CDR3aa: CASSSTRDRGQKGNQPQHF
abundance: .; d_gene: .; j_gene: TRBJ2-1; v_gene: TRBV5-1; CDR3nt: TGCGCCAGCAGCTCTGAGGGGGAGGGATACAATGAGCAGTTCTTC; CDR3aa: CASSSEGEGYNEQFF
abundance: .; d_gene: .; j_gene: TRBJ2-5; v_gene: TRBV7-9; CDR3nt: TGTGCCAGCAGCTCATGGCCAGATCAAGAGACCCAGTACTTC; CDR3aa: CASSSWPDQETQYF
abundance: .; d_gene: .; j_gene: TRBJ2-7; v_gene: TRBV6-5; CDR3nt: TGTGCCAGCACGACATATAACGAGCAGTACTTC; CDR3aa: CASTTYNEQYF
abundance: .; d_gene: TRBD2; j_gene: TRBJ2-7; v_gene: TRBV5-1; CDR3nt: TGCGCCAGCAGCTTAGAGCGGGGGGTGTACTACGAGCAGTACTTC; CDR3aa: CASSLERGVYYEQYF
abundance: .; d_gene: .; j_gene: TRBJ1-1; v_gene: TRBV5-5; CDR3nt: TGTGCCAGCAGCCCGTGGGAGGGCACTGAAGCTTTCTTT; CDR3aa: CASSPWEGTEAFF
abundance: .; d_gene: TRBD2; j_gene: TRBJ2-6; v_gene: TRBV5-1; CDR3nt: TGCGCCAGCAGCTTGAGCGGGAGGGCCTCTGGGGCCAACGTCCTGACTTTC; CDR3aa: CASSLSGRASGANVLTF
abundance: once; d_gene: TRBD2; j_gene: TRBJ2-1; v_gene: TRBV27; CDR3nt: TGTGCCAGCAGTTTACCGACTAGCGGGGGGGCCGAGCAGTTCTTC; CDR3aa: CASSLPTSGGAEQFF
abundance: .; d_gene: TRBD2; j_gene: TRBJ2-2; v_gene: TRBV7-6; CDR3nt: TGTGCCAGCAGCTTAGAATCAGCGGGGGGTAACACCGGGGAGCTGTTTTTT; CDR3aa: CASSLESAGGNTGELFF
abundance: once; d_gene: .; j_gene: TRBJ1-4; v_gene: TRBV18; CDR3nt: TGTGCCAGCTCACCTGTGGCAGGAACGAATGAAAAACTGTTTTTT; CDR3aa: CASSPVAGTNEKLFF
abundance: .; d_gene: .; j_gene: TRBJ1-5; v_gene: TRBV14; CDR3nt: TGTGCCAGCAGCCAAGGGTTCGGGGGGATGGATCAGCCCCAGCATTTT; CDR3aa: CASSQGFGGMDQPQHF
abundance: .; d_gene: TRBD2; j_gene: TRBJ2-3; v_gene: TRBV15; CDR3nt: TGTGCCACCAGCAGAGATCCCCACCCATCTAGCGGCCGCACAGATACGCAGTATTTT; CDR3aa: CATSRDPHPSSGRTDTQYF
abundance: .; d_gene: TRBD1; j_gene: TRBJ1-2; v_gene: TRBV3-1/TRBV3-2; CDR3nt: TGTGCCAGCAGCCAACCGACAGGGACCTATGGCTACACCTTC; CDR3aa: CASSQPTGTYGYTF
abundance: .; d_gene: TRBD2; j_gene: TRBJ2-2; v_gene: TRBV10-3; CDR3nt: TGTGCCATCAGTGAGTCGAGTCTAGCGGGGGGGAACACCGGGGAGCTGTTTTTT; CDR3aa: CAISESSLAGGNTGELFF
abundance: .; d_gene: TRBD1; j_gene: TRBJ2-5; v_gene: TRBV18; CDR3nt: TGTGCCAGCTCGCAGCGGGACAGGGAGGCGGCCCAGTACTTC; CDR3aa: CASSQRDREAAQYF
abundance: .; d_gene: .; j_gene: TRBJ1-5; v_gene: TRBV3-1/TRBV3-2; CDR3nt: TGTGCCAGCAGCCAAGACGAGTATCAGCCCCAGCATTTT; CDR3aa: CASSQDEYQPQHF
abundance: .; d_gene: TRBD1; j_gene: TRBJ1-1; v_gene: TRBV6-5; CDR3nt: TGTGCCAGCAGTTACTCAGGGGGCTCGAACACTGAAGCTTTCTTT; CDR3aa: CASSYSGGSNTEAFF
abundance: .; d_gene: .; j_gene: TRBJ1-5; v_gene: TRBV18; CDR3nt: TGTGCCAGCTCTACAGGGTTTGGTCAGCCCCAGCATTTT; CDR3aa: CASSTGFGQPQHF
abundance: few; d_gene: TRBD2; j_gene: TRBJ2-5; v_gene: TRBV27; CDR3nt: TGTGCCAGCAGTCCGAAGATGGGACTACCCCCTTGGTACCAAGAGACCCAGTACTTC; CDR3aa: CASSPKMGLPPWYQETQYF
abundance: few; d_gene: TRBD1; j_gene: TRBJ2-1; v_gene: TRBV6-1; CDR3nt: TGTGCCAGCAGTGATCCGGGACAGGGGAGAAATGAGCAGTTCTTC; CDR3aa: CASSDPGQGRNEQFF
abundance: .; d_gene: .; j_gene: TRBJ1-6; v_gene: TRBV28; CDR3nt: TGTGCCAGCACCCCCACCGGGGTCCTCGTTAATTCACCCCTCCACTTT; CDR3aa: CASTPTGVLVNSPLHF
abundance: .; d_gene: TRBD1; j_gene: TRBJ1-2; v_gene: TRBV19; CDR3nt: TGTGCCAGTCAAAAACAGGGGACTAACTATGGCTACACCTTC; CDR3aa: CASQKQGTNYGYTF
abundance: .; d_gene: .; j_gene: TRBJ1-5; v_gene: TRBV6-5; CDR3nt: TGTGCCACCTTCGACAGGCCCGATCAGCCCCAGCATTTT; CDR3aa: CATFDRPDQPQHF
abundance: .; d_gene: TRBD2; j_gene: TRBJ2-3; v_gene: TRBV13; CDR3nt: TGTGCCAGCAGCTTACGAATAGCGGGATATACGCAGTATTTT; CDR3aa: CASSLRIAGYTQYF
abundance: .; d_gene: TRBD2; j_gene: TRBJ2-3; v_gene: TRBV2; CDR3nt: TGTGCCAGCATTAGGGAAGCGGGGGGATCCACAGATACGCAGTATTTT; CDR3aa: CASIREAGGSTDTQYF
abundance: .; d_gene: TRBD1; j_gene: TRBJ1-1; v_gene: TRBV5-6; CDR3nt: TGTGCCAGCAGCTTGGCCGGGACAGCTACTGAAGCTTTCTTT; CDR3aa: CASSLAGTATEAFF
abundance: .; d_gene: TRBD2; j_gene: TRBJ2-1; v_gene: TRBV6-4; CDR3nt: TGTGCCAGCAGCCCCCTTTGGACTAGCGGGGGCAATGAGCAGTTCTTC; CDR3aa: CASSPLWTSGGNEQFF
abundance: .; d_gene: .; j_gene: TRBJ1-1; v_gene: TRBV2; CDR3nt: TGTGCCAGCACTAAGGGAGGGGACACTGAAGCTTTCTTT; CDR3aa: CASTKGGDTEAFF
abundance: .; d_gene: TRBD1; j_gene: TRBJ1-2; v_gene: TRBV24-1; CDR3nt: TGTGCCACCAGTGATACAGGGGCACCCTTTGGCTACACCTTC; CDR3aa: CATSDTGAPFGYTF
abundance: .; d_gene: .; j_gene: TRBJ1-6; v_gene: TRBV11-3; CDR3nt: TGTGCCAGCAGCTTAGACACAAATTCACCCCTCCACTTT; CDR3aa: CASSLDTNSPLHF
abundance: .; d_gene: TRBD1; j_gene: TRBJ1-5; v_gene: TRBV11-2; CDR3nt: TGTGCCAGCAGCAAAGGACAGGGAGGGGAGCCCCAGCATTTT; CDR3aa: CASSKGQGGEPQHF
abundance: .; d_gene: .; j_gene: TRBJ2-2; v_gene: TRBV5-1; CDR3nt: TGCGCCAGCAGCCCCCAGGGCACCTGGTTCGGGGAGCTGTTTTTT; CDR3aa: CASSPQGTWFGELFF
abundance: .; d_gene: TRBD2; j_gene: TRBJ2-1; v_gene: TRBV7-8; CDR3nt: TGTGCCAGCAGGGGACTAGCGGGAGTTTCCTACAATGAGCAGTTCTTC; CDR3aa: CASRGLAGVSYNEQFF
abundance: once; d_gene: TRBD1; j_gene: TRBJ2-7; v_gene: TRBV12-3/TRBV12-4; CDR3nt: TGTGCCAGCAGTTTGGGACAGGGTGGCGAGCAGTACTTC; CDR3aa: CASSLGQGGEQYF
abundance: .; d_gene: .; j_gene: TRBJ1-6; v_gene: TRBV15; CDR3nt: TGTGCCACCAGCGGGAGCTCCTATAATTCACCCCTCCACTTT; CDR3aa: CATSGSSYNSPLHF
abundance: .; d_gene: .; j_gene: TRBJ1-1; v_gene: TRBV5-1; CDR3nt: TGCGCCAGCAGCTTGGCCAAGACAACCTTGAACACTGAAGCTTTCTTT; CDR3aa: CASSLAKTTLNTEAFF